This T cell receptor beta chain was sequenced in a study of T-cell reconstitution after alpha-beta-depleted transplantation in children. Notes on the study in general: Several hundred expanded graft clones reportedly supplied alpha-beta T cells about two months after transplant.

A library of TCRbeta sequences, prepared with unique molecular identifiers, was generated. TCRdb recomputed calls from the PCR reads with MiXCR, one row per CDR3 protein. In the table there are some 830,000 distinct CDR3 sequences, roughly 16% of which are singletons. The sample holds many counts of this clonotype. Its antigen remains unidentified. From germline, CDR1 is KGHSH and CDR2 LQKENI. Trimming took off 8 bases at V and 2 bases at J, with 10 bases between the two ends. The CDR3 totals 13 residues. This specimen consisted of PBMCs, mostly from graft donor cells, obtained 360 days after TCRalphabeta/CD19-depleted stem cell transplant. The chain couples TRBV18 to TRBJ1-5; D not certain. This clonotype was sampled from a male patient younger than 18 who had a stem cell transplant for acute lymphoblastic leukemia, so the T cells may come from the graft donor. The CDR3 protein is CASSPQGNQPQHF. CDR3 nucleotide sequence: TGTGCCAGCAGCCCTCAGGGCAATCAGCCCCAGCATTTT. Based on the CDR3 plus reference TRBV18 and TRBJ1-5, the full variable domain is NAGVMQNPRHLVRRRGQEARLRCSPMKGHSHVYWYRQLPEEGLKFMVYLQKENIIDESGMPKERFSAEFPKEGPSILRIQQVVRGDSAAYFCASSPQGNQPQHFGDGTRLSIL.